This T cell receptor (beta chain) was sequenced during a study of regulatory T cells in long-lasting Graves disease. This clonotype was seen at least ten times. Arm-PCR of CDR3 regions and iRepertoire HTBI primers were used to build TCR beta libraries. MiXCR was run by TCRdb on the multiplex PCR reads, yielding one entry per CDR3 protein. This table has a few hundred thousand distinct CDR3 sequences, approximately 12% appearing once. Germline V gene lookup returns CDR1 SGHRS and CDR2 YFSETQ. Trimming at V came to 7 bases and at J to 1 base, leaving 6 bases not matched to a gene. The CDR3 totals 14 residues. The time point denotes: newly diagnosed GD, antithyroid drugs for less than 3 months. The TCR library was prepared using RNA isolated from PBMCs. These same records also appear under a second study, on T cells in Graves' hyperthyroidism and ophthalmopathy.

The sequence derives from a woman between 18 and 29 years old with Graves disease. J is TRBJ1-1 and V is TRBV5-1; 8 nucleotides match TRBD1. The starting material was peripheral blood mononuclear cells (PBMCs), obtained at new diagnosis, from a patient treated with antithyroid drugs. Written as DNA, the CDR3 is TGCGCCAGCCGTACCCAGGGGGCGAACACTGAAGCTTTCTTT. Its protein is CASRTQGANTEAFF.